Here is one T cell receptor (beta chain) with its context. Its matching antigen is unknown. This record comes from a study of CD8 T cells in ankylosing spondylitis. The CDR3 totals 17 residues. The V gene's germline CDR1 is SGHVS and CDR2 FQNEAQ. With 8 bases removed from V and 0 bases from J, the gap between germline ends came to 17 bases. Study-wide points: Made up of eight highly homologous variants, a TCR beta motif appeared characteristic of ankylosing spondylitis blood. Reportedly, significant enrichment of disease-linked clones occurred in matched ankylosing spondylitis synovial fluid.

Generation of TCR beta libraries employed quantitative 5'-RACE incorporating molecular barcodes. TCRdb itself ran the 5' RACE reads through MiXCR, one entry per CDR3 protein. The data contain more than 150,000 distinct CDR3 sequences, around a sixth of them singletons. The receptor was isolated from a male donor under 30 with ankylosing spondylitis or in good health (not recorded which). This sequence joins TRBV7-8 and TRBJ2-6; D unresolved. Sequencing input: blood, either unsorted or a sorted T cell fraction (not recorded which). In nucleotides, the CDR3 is TGTGCCAGCCTGGGCGGATCTCAAAACTCTGGGGCCAACGTCCTGACTTTC. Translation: CASLGGSQNSGANVLTF.